This T cell receptor beta chain was retrieved from a study of low-dose radiotherapy and immunotherapy resistance in tumors. Overall study context: Patients were on oral aspirin 300 mg taken daily for four cycles from cycle 1 day 1.

This CDR3 spans 15 amino acids. The V segment lost 5 bases and the J segment 4 bases; nucleotides outside the gene matches: 9. CDR1 is LGHNT and CDR2 is FRNRAP in the germline V gene. Indicated time point: before trial treatment. Donors were dosed with nivolumab and ipilimumab; they also received aspirin, low-dose cyclophosphamide and low-dose radiotherapy. The sample holds many counts of this clonotype. Alpha and beta chains were covered, as first-strand cDNA relied on TRAV- and TRBV-specific primers. A constant-region primer paired with the V-primer adapter amplified TCRs over approximately 20 PCR cycles. TCRdb passed the reads through MiXCR, listing each CDR3 protein once. The sample comprises roughly 54,000 distinct CDR3 sequences, approximately 25% of which are singletons, and approximately 5.4% rests with the top ten.

The rearrangement uses TRBV12-5 and TRBJ1-2; 8 nucleotides agree with TRBD1. The receptor comes from a male donor with prostate cancer. Sequencing used PBMCs, obtained before treatment. The CDR3 DNA reads TGTGCTAGTGGTCTATGGGACAGGCAGTCCTATGGCTACACCTTC. It yields the protein CASGLWDRQSYGYTF.